This T cell receptor (beta chain) was sequenced during a study of blood T cell repertoires in COVID-19. Study background: The United States, Italy and Spain provided the acute and convalescent COVID-19 samples. Nucleic acid was either cDNA or gDNA, and it came from T cells, B-cell-depleted T cells, or PBMCs.

In the source study's methods: It was from reference gene primer amplification that nucleated cell counts were estimated. Assay used: immunoSEQ multiplex PCR; TCRdb lists only in-frame clones, some missing. The D gene and trimming were derived from the DNA, and the V and J assignments and clone size from that table. The table has over 200,000 clones, roughly 84% seen once; the top ten hold over 15%. Sequencing was carried out using peripheral blood. This TCR derives from a woman aged 80 or older with active or convalescent COVID-19.

The CDR3 nucleotides are TGTGCCAGCAGCGTAGTCCCTCAAGGGAGGGGACAGTTCTTC. It codes for CASSVVPQGRGQFF. The V gene is TRBV9, the J gene TRBJ2-1; 7 positions agree with TRBD2. Germline values: CDR1 SGDLS, CDR2 YYNGEE. The CDR3 contains 14 residues. With V trimmed by 0 bases and J by 13 bases, 10 bases remained unmatched.